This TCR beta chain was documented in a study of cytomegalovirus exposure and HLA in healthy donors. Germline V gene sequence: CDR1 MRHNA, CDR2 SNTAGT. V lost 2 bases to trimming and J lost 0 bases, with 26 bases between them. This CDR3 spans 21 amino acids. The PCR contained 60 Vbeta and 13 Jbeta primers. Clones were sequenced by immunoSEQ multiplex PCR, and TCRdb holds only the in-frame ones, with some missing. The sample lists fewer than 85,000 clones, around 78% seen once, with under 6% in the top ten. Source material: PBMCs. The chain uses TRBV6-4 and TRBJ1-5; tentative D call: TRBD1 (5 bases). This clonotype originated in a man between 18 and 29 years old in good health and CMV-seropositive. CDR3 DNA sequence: TGTGCCAGCAGTGACCCCCGGGGGGTGGGATTCCCTCATAATAGCAATCAGCCCCAGCATTTT. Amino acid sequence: CASSDPRGVGFPHNSNQPQHF.